The rows below give T cell receptor beta chains drawn from one sample of a study of blood T cell repertoires in COVID-19. Some clones are missing from TCRdb's copy, which holds only in-frame ones; the method was immunoSEQ multiplex PCR. The data show roughly 200,000 clones, 75% to 90% seen once. The sequenced material came from PBMCs or T cells enriched from blood (not recorded which). The source is a man aged 35 to 55 who had recovered from COVID-19. CDR3s include the opening cysteine and the closing phenylalanine or tryptophan. The D gene is left open where the match is weak. Clone size is given for some rows only: seen once, a few or many times, or a class if the clone is expanded.

J gene | D gene | clone size | V gene | CDR3 DNA | CDR3 protein
TRBJ1-3 | . | . | TRBV6-5 | TGTGCCAGCAGCAACATCAGGTCACCAGGAAACACCATATATTTT | CASSNIRSPGNTIYF
TRBJ2-7 | TRBD1 | . | TRBV2 | TGTGCCAGCAGAAGACAGGGGATATCCTACGAGCAGTACTTC | CASRRQGISYEQYF
TRBJ2-1 | . | . | TRBV19 | TGTGCCAGTAGCGAGGTTGAGCAGTTCTTC | CASSEVEQFF
TRBJ2-7 | TRBD2 | . | TRBV7-9 | TGTGCCAGCATCGCGGGGACTAGCGGTTTCTACGAGCAGTACTTC | CASIAGTSGFYEQYF
TRBJ1-2 | . | . | TRBV5-8 | TGTGCCAGCAGCCATGGGGCAGGGTATAGTTCCACCTTC | CASSHGAGYSSTF
TRBJ2-7 | TRBD1 | few | TRBV19 | TGTGCCAGTAGTACGACCTCAGGGGGCGTATTCTACGAGCAGTACTTC | CASSTTSGGVFYEQYF
TRBJ1-5 | . | . | TRBV2 | TGTGCCAGCACCTTGGACAGTTATAGCAATCAGCCCCAGCATTTT | CASTLDSYSNQPQHF
TRBJ2-1 | TRBD2 | . | TRBV6-2/TRBV6-3 | TGTGCCAGCAGTCCCCTACCGGGACTAGGGTCCTACAATGAGCAGTTCTTC | CASSPLPGLGSYNEQFF
TRBJ2-7 | . | . | TRBV18 | TGTGCCAGCTCAACCGGGACTTCTTCCTACGAGCAGTACTTC | CASSTGTSSYEQYF
TRBJ2-7 | . | . | TRBV30 | TGTGCCTGGAGTGTTTTAACAGGGACCTACGAGCAGTACTTC | CAWSVLTGTYEQYF
TRBJ2-5 | . | . | TRBV14 | TGTGCCAGCAGCCCAAGTGGTCAGGGCGGAGAGACCCAGTACTTC | CASSPSGQGGETQYF
TRBJ1-2 | . | . | TRBV3-1/TRBV3-2 | TGTGCCAGCAGCGGAGAAGGAAACTATGGCTACACCTTC | CASSGEGNYGYTF
TRBJ2-1 | TRBD1 | once | TRBV24-1 | TGTGCCATTTCGACAGGGGGATACAATGAGCAGTTCTTC | CAISTGGYNEQFF
TRBJ2-3 | TRBD2 | . | TRBV29-1 | TGCAGCGCTATGACTAGCGGGAGAGGTACAGATACGCAGTATTTT | CSAMTSGRGTDTQYF
TRBJ2-1 | TRBD2 | . | TRBV9 | TGTGCCAGCAGCGTAGCCGGGACTAGCCCGGTGAGTGAGCAGTTCTTC | CASSVAGTSPVSEQFF
TRBJ2-1 | TRBD1 | few | TRBV7-9 | TGTGCCAGCAGCCTCTCCCGGGACAGGGGGTACAATGAGCAGTTCTTC | CASSLSRDRGYNEQFF
TRBJ1-1 | TRBD1 | . | TRBV5-1 | TGCGCCAGCAGCTTGTATGGTGGACAGGGACTCATGAACACTGAAGCTTTCTTT | CASSLYGGQGLMNTEAFF
TRBJ2-1 | . | . | TRBV9 | TGTGCCAGCAGCGTAGACGTCTCAGATGCGCAGTTCTTC | CASSVDVSDAQFF
TRBJ1-2 | . | few | TRBV7-3 | TGTGCCAGCAGCTTAGAGACGGGGAGTGGCTACACCTTC | CASSLETGSGYTF
TRBJ2-7 | . | . | TRBV6-1 | TGTGCCAGCAGTGAACTCCACCTAGCTACCTACGAGCAGTACTTC | CASSELHLATYEQYF
TRBJ2-7 | TRBD1 | . | TRBV30 | TGTGCCCTGGGCCGCTTGGGACAGGGCTACGAGCAGTACTTC | CALGRLGQGYEQYF
TRBJ2-7 | . | . | TRBV6-5 | TGTGCCAGCAGTTACATGTCGGGGTCGTACGAGCAGTACTTC | CASSYMSGSYEQYF
TRBJ2-7 | . | . | TRBV14 | TGTGCCAGCAGCCGCGGGACAGTCGCCTCCTACGAGCAGTACTTC | CASSRGTVASYEQYF